This T cell receptor (beta chain) was captured in a study of Ad26.COV2.S vaccination and SARS-CoV-2 variants. Produced via immunoSEQ multiplex PCR; TCRdb's table is partial and in-frame only. The data contain 300,000 to 350,000 clones, 88% of them seen just once; the ten biggest clones take up 6.4%. The V gene end was trimmed by 2 bases and the J gene end by 5 bases; junction bases not matched to a gene: 3. The CDR3 sequence is 14 residues long. CDR1 and CDR2 from the germline V gene are SGHDN and FVKESK. Documented treatment: some 19 received Ad26.COV2.S at low or high dose, single or two shots; about 5 received placebo; per-sample allocation not given. Samples were taken on day 63 after the first vaccine or placebo injection. The donor was a Boston adult aged 18-55 years.

This specimen was peripheral blood, taken in a trial of Ad26.COV2.S vaccine versus placebo. This TCR was recovered from a person between 18 and 60 years old who received the Ad26.COV2.S COVID-19 vaccine or a placebo. V usage is TRBV14 and J usage is TRBJ1-1; 9 nucleotides align to TRBD1. In DNA, the CDR3 is TGTGCCAGCAGCCAATCGACAGGGGGGACTGAAGCTTTCTTT. This gives the protein CASSQSTGGTEAFF.